Presented here are 22 T cell receptor beta chains from one specimen sequenced in a study of neoadjuvant nivolumab and ipilimumab in lung cancer. Produced via immunoSEQ multiplex PCR; TCRdb's table is partial and in-frame only. The data contain about 33,000 clones, roughly 90% of them singletons. The source was peripheral blood, collected after neoadjuvant nivolumab, alone or with ipilimumab, at or shortly before surgery. The origin of the receptors is an adult with non-small cell lung cancer.

The V gene is TRBV5-1, the J gene TRBJ2-2, with D perhaps given as TRBD1 or TRBD2 (5 bases each). Germline values: CDR1 SGHRS, CDR2 YFSETQ. The CDR3 loop spans 16 amino acids. V was cut by 1 base and J by 4 bases, with 14 bases left in between. The CDR3 protein is CASSLMGDAGTGELFF. In DNA form, the CDR3 reads TGCGCCAGCAGCTTGATGGGGGATGCGGGCACCGGGGAGCTGTTTTTT.

As regards this clone: The junction departs from the called germline gene at one end, perhaps through a read error. The chain uses TRBV14 and TRBJ2-7, with D perhaps given as TRBD1 or TRBD2 (6 bases each). The CDR3 consists of 12 residues. Looked up from germline, CDR1 is SGHDN and CDR2 is FVKESK. The CDR3 sequence is CASSFPGGRGNF. CDR3 nucleotides: TGTGCCAGCAGCTTCCCTGGGGGCCGCGGGAACTTC.

The V gene is TRBV29-1, the J gene TRBJ2-1; D gene unclear. Germline loops: CDR1 SQVTM, CDR2 ANQGSEA. This CDR3 is 13 amino acids long. The V gene lost 0 bases and the J gene lost 15 bases, with 18 bases spanning the gap. CDR3 residues: CSVEDGNSLSSFF. In DNA, the CDR3 is TGCAGCGTTGAAGATGGTAACAGCCTCTCCTCGTTCTTC.

The chain combines TRBV5-1 with TRBJ2-2; D not resolved. CDR3 length equals 15 residues. The V and J ends lost 4 bases and 1 base respectively, with 11 bases between them. From germline, CDR1 is SGHRS and CDR2 YFSETQ. The CDR3 coding sequence is TGCGCCAGCAGCGGCCCACCAGGGAACACCGGGGAGCTGTTTTTT. It yields the protein CASSGPPGNTGELFF.

V usage is TRBV5-1 and J usage is TRBJ1-4; the D is unclear. CDR3 length equals 15 residues. The V gene lost 0 bases and the J gene lost 6 bases, with 12 bases spanning the gap. Per the germline V gene, CDR1 is SGHRS and CDR2 is YFSETQ. The CDR3 DNA reads TGCGCCAGCAGCTTGGGAGGCCCCCCAGATGAAAAACTGTTTTTT. Translation gives CASSLGGPPDEKLFF.

The CDR3 is CASSSNYEQYF. The CDR3 region has the DNA TGCGCCAGCAGCTCCAACTACGAGCAGTACTTC. The chain is built from TRBV5-1 and TRBJ2-7; D call uncertain. Germline V gene lookup returns CDR1 SGHRS and CDR2 YFSETQ. The V gene lost 3 bases and the J gene lost 3 bases, with 4 bases spanning the gap. The CDR3 has 11 amino acids. Combining the CDR3 with reference TRBV5-1 and TRBJ2-7 gives the whole variable domain KAGVTQTPRYLIKTRGQQVTLSCSPISGHRSVSWYQQTPGQGLQFLFEYFSETQRNKGNFPGRFSGRQFSNSRSEMNVSTLELGDSALYLCASSSNYEQYFGPGTRLTVT.

The genes are TRBV5-1 and TRBJ2-7; 9 positions match TRBD2. The CDR3 has 16 amino acids. In germline, CDR1 is SGHRS, CDR2 YFSETQ. J gave up 0 bases and V 4 bases, and 8 bases lay outside the gene matches. The CDR3 loop is CASSPAGGRSSYEQYF. CDR3 sequence (DNA): TGCGCCAGCAGCCCAGCGGGAGGCCGTAGCTCCTACGAGCAGTACTTC.

This sequence joins TRBV27 and TRBJ2-7; either TRBD1 or TRBD2 may supply D (5 bases each). CDR3 length: 13 amino acids. Trimming left V 5 bases short and J 3 bases short, with 11 bases between. Looked up from germline, CDR1 is MNHEY and CDR2 is SMNVEV (reference sequence). CDR3 sequence reads: CASSRFGGYEQYF. In nucleotides, the CDR3 is TGTGCCAGCAGTCGCTTTGGGGGCTACGAGCAGTACTTC.

The genes are TRBV5-1 and TRBJ1-2; D is perhaps TRBD1 (6 bases). The ends were cut back, 4 bases at V and 2 bases at J, with 12 bases in the middle. The CDR3 covers 14 residues. Per germline, CDR1 SGHRS and CDR2 YFSETQ. CDR3 nucleotide sequence: TGCGCCAGCAGCAGGACGGACAGCAACTATGGCTACACCTTC. Amino acid sequence: CASSRTDSNYGYTF.

The chain uses TRBV10-3 and TRBJ1-1; D uncertain. The CDR3 loop spans 15 amino acids. V was clipped by 2 bases and J by 1 base, with 11 bases between them. Germline CDR1 and CDR2: ENHRY and SYGVKD. CDR3 sequence reads: CAISEPQTGNTEAFF. CDR3 in DNA: TGTGCCATCAGTGAGCCCCAGACGGGGAACACTGAAGCTTTCTTT.

The genes are TRBV4-2 and TRBJ2-1; 8 nucleotides align to TRBD2. This CDR3 region has 16 residues. Germline values: CDR1 LGHNA, CDR2 YNFKEQ. V shed 0 bases, J shed 10 bases, and the junction held 11 bases outside the gene matches. CDR3 sequence: CASSQEGGLVIMEQFF. CDR3 DNA: TGTGCCAGCAGCCAAGAAGGGGGACTAGTCATCATGGAGCAGTTCTTC.

CDR3 bases: TGTGCCAGCAGCTTGGAACGCTACACTGAAGCTTTCTTT. This sequence encodes CASSLERYTEAFF. The chain employs TRBV11-3 and TRBJ1-1; no firm D call. This CDR3 is 13 amino acids long. The V and J ends lost 3 bases and 3 bases respectively, with 8 bases between them. The germline gives CDR1 SGHNT, CDR2 YENEEA.

J is TRBJ1-1 and V is TRBV5-1; D call uncertain. Germline CDR1 is SGHRS and CDR2 is YFSETQ. The germline V and J ends were trimmed by 1 base and 1 base, with 5 bases remaining between them. CDR3 length: 13 amino acids. The DNA for the CDR3 is TGCGCCAGCAGCTTGCTTAGGAACACTGAAGCTTTCTTT. Translation gives CASSLLRNTEAFF.

The V call is TRBV7-8, the J call TRBJ2-5; D remains unclear. Germline CDR1 SGHVS, CDR2 FQNEAQ. The ends were cut back, 3 bases at V and 2 bases at J, with 7 bases in the middle. The CDR3 is made up of 13 amino acids. CDR3 sequence (DNA): TGTGCCAGCAGCTTTCGGCAGCAAGAGACCCAGTACTTC. Its translation: CASSFRQQETQYF.

The J gene is TRBJ1-2, the V gene TRBV5-4, with D possibly matching TRBD1 (5 bases). V lost 4 bases and J 1 base, leaving 11 bases between the germline ends. CDR1 is SGHNT, CDR2 YYREEE, per germline (reference sequence). CDR3 size: 14 residues. Here the CDR3 DNA reads TGTGCCAGCAGCCCATGGCAGGGTAACTATGGCTACACCTTC. Residues: CASSPWQGNYGYTF.

This clone appeared once. The chain joins TRBV5-6 to TRBJ2-5; TRBD2 agrees at 11 bases. Trimming cost V 1 base and J 2 bases; bases outside gene matches: 7. The CDR3 covers 17 residues. Germline CDR1 reads SGHDT; CDR2 reads YYEEEE. For the CDR3, the DNA is TGTGCCAGCAGCTTGCGGCTAGCGGGAGGAGGGCAAGAGACCCAGTACTTC. The encoded protein is CASSLRLAGGGQETQYF.

This clone appeared once. The chain links TRBV29-1 to TRBJ2-1; TRBD1 or TRBD2 may be the D gene (6 bases each). The CDR3 is 13 amino acids. V lost 5 bases and J 9 bases, leaving 17 bases between the germline ends. Germline-derived CDR1 and CDR2 are SQVTM and ANQGSEA. The CDR3 DNA is TGCAGCGTTCCCTCAGAGGGGGGTGGTGAGCAGTTCTTC. Its translation: CSVPSEGGGEQFF.

There are a few counts of this clone. The genes are TRBV5-1 and TRBJ1-2; unclear D gene. The V gene lost 0 bases and the J gene lost 6 bases, with 12 bases spanning the gap. The CDR3 totals 14 residues. Looked up from germline, CDR1 is SGHRS and CDR2 is YFSETQ. The CDR3 loop is CASSLALGEDGYTF. As DNA, the CDR3 is TGCGCCAGCAGCTTGGCCCTGGGAGAGGATGGCTACACCTTC.

The V and J genes are TRBV6-5 and TRBJ2-7; 15 bases agree with TRBD2. The V segment lost 8 bases and the J segment 8 bases; nucleotides outside the gene matches: 1. The CDR3 has 12 amino acids. Germline lookup yields CDR1 MNHEY and CDR2 SVGAGI. CDR3 amino acids: CASGLAGGQQYF. The CDR3 nucleotides read TGTGCCAGCGGACTAGCGGGAGGGCAGCAGTACTTC.

The chain carries TRBV7-6 and TRBJ2-7, with D uncertain. Germline V gene sequence: CDR1 SGHVS, CDR2 FNYEAQ. The CDR3 length is 14 residues. V gave up 3 bases and J gave up 1 base, with 10 bases separating them. The DNA of the CDR3 is TGTGCCAGCAGCTTTGGACCATTATCCTACGAGCAGTACTTC. Amino acids: CASSFGPLSYEQYF. Full variable domain (missing parts from reference TRBV7-6 and TRBJ2-7): GAGVSQSPRYKVTKRGQDVALRCDPISGHVSLYWYRQALGQGPEFLTYFNYEAQQDKSGLPNDRFSAERPEGSISTLTIQRTEQRDSAMYRCASSFGPLSYEQYFGPGTRLTVT.

The chain is built from TRBV2 and TRBJ2-2; TRBD1 aligns across 8 bases. Germline V gives CDR1 SNHLY, CDR2 FYNNEI. The length of the CDR3 is 13 residues. With V trimmed by 10 bases and J by 7 bases, 8 bases remained unmatched. The CDR3 protein is CATTGDSGGELFF. The DNA of the CDR3 is TGTGCCACGACAGGGGATAGTGGCGGGGAGCTGTTTTTT.

V and J are TRBV9 and TRBJ1-3; TRBD1 matches 10 bases. Trimming at V came to 0 bases and at J to 6 bases, leaving 3 bases not matched to a gene. The germline CDR1 and CDR2 sequences are SGDLS and YYNGEE. This CDR3 region has 15 residues. The CDR3 protein is CASSVGGTGVNTIYF. The CDR3 DNA follows: TGTGCCAGCAGCGTAGGAGGGACAGGGGTAAACACCATATATTTT.